The source of this TCR beta chain is a study of shared clonotypes between healthy human individuals. A remark on this clone: What it binds is unknown.

The data were produced by immunoSEQ multiplex PCR, yet TCRdb's version contains in-frame clones alone and is incomplete. This table holds approximately 2.1 million clones, approximately 95% found once. Study-level findings and limits: Measured sharing among donors was expected to vary with sequencing depth. Clonotypes shared by all four donors outscored non-shared clonotypes in generation probability.

The V and J ends lost 10 bases and 1 base respectively, with 15 bases between them. CDR1 is SNHLY and CDR2 is FYNNEI in the germline V gene. The length of the CDR3 is 14 residues. The sample was naive CD4+ T cells from PBMCs. The subset is: CD45RA+ positively selected. This TCR was sampled from a man younger than 35 in good health. Some clones in this sample may be carry-over from other donors' samples. The J gene is TRBJ2-3, the V gene TRBV2; TRBD1 might be the D (5 bases). The CDR3 sequence: CAITRTYRTDTQYF. The CDR3 coding sequence is TGTGCCATAACAAGGACATATCGCACAGATACGCAGTATTTT.